This section outlines one T cell receptor (beta chain) sequence together with its context. The CDR3 is made up of 17 amino acids. V shed 5 bases and J 6 bases; nucleotides not matched to a gene: 15. The V gene's germline CDR1 is MNHEY and CDR2 SMNVEV (reference sequence). This entry is derived from a study of blood T cell repertoires in COVID-19. Study details: From the United States, Italy and Spain came samples of acute and convalescent COVID-19. PBMCs, B-cell-depleted T cells, or T cells provided the cDNA or gDNA that made up the material.

Authors' analysis steps: Estimated nucleated cell counts came from reference gene primer amplification. The table came from immunoSEQ multiplex PCR; TCRdb's copy has only in-frame clones and leaves some out. The D gene and trimming were derived from the DNA, and the V and J assignments and clone size from that table. The data show approximately 94,000 clones, over 75% seen once. This TCR was sampled from a human donor in a cohort sampled during active COVID-19. The sample comprised peripheral blood. The chain uses TRBV27 and TRBJ1-5; 8 nucleotides line up with TRBD1. The CDR3 DNA is TGTGCCAGCAGTCCCAAGATGGACAGGGATTCTGGTCAGCCCCAGCATTTT. It yields the protein CASSPKMDRDSGQPQHF.